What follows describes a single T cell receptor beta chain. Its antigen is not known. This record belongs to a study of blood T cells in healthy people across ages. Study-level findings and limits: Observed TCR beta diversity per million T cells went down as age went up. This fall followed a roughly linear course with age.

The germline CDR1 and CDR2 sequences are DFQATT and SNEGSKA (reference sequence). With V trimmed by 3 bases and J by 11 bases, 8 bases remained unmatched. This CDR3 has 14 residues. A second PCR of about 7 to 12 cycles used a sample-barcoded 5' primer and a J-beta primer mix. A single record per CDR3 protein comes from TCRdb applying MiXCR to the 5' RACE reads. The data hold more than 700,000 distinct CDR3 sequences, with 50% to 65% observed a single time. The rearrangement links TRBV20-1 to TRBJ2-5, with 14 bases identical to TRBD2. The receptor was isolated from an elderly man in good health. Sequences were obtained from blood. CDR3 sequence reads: CSASSPGLAGEQYF. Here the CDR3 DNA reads TGCAGTGCTAGTTCCCCGGGACTAGCGGGGGAGCAGTACTTC.